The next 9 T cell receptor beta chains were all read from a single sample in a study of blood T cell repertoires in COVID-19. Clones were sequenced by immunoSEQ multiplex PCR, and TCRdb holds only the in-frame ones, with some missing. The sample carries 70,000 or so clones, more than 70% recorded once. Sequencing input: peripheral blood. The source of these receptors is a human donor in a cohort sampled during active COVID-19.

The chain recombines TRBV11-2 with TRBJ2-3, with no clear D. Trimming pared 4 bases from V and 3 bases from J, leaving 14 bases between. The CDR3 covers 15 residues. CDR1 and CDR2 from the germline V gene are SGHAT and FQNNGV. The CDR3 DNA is TGTGCCAGCAGCTATCGGTCGAGGTCGACAGATACGCAGTATTTT. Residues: CASSYRSRSTDTQYF. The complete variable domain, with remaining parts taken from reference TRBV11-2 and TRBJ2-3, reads EAGVAQSPRYKIIEKRQSVAFWCNPISGHATLYWYQQILGQGPKLLIQFQNNGVVDDSQLPKDRFSAERLKGVDSTLKIQPAKLEDSAVYLCASSYRSRSTDTQYFGPGTRLTVL.

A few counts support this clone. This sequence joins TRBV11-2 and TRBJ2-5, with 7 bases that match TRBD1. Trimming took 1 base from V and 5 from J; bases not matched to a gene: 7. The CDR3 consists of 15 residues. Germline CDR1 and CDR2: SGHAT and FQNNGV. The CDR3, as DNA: TGTGCCAGCAGCTTAGGGCAGGGGGTTAAGGAGACCCAGTACTTC. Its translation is CASSLGQGVKETQYF.

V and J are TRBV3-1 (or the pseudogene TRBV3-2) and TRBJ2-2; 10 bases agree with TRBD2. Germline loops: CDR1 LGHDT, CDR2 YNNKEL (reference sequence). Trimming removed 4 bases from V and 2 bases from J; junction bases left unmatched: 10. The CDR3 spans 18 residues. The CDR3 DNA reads TGTGCCAGCAGCCCTAGGACTAGCGGCGTTTTTAACACCGGGGAGCTGTTTTTT. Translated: CASSPRTSGVFNTGELFF.

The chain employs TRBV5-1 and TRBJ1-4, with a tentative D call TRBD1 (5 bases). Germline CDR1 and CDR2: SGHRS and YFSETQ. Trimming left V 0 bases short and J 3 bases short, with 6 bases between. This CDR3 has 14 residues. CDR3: CASSLGQSNEKLFF. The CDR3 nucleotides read TGCGCCAGCAGCTTGGGACAGTCTAATGAAAAACTGTTTTTT.

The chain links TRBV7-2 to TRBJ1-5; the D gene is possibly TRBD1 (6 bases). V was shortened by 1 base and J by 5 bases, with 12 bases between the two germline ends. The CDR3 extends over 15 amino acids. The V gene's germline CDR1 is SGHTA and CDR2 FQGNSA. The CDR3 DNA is TGTGCCAGCAGCTTAGACAGGGTAGGGGATCAGCCCCAGCATTTT. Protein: CASSLDRVGDQPQHF. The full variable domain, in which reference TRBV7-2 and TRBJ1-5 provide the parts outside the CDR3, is GAGVSQSPSNKVTEKGKDVELRCDPISGHTALYWYRQSLGQGLEFLIYFQGNSAPDKSGLPSDRFSAERTGGSVSTLTIQRTQQEDSAVYLCASSLDRVGDQPQHFGDGTRLSIL.

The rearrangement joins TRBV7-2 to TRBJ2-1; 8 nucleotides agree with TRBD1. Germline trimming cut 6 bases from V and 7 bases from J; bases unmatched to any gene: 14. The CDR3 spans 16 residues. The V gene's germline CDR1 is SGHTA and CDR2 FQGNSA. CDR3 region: CASRPPTGAVLNEQFF. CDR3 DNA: TGTGCCAGCAGACCCCCGACAGGGGCGGTATTGAATGAGCAGTTCTTC.

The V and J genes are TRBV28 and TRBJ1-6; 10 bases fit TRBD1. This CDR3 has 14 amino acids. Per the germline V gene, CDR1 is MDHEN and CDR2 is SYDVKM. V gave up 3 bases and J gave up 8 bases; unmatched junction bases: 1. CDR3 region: CASSLGTGDSPLHF. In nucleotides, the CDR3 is TGTGCCAGCAGTTTGGGGACAGGGGATTCACCCCTCCACTTT. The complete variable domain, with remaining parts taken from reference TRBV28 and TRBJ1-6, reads DVKVTQSSRYLVKRTGEKVFLECVQDMDHENMFWYRQDPGLGLRLIYFSYDVKMKEKGDIPEGYSVSREKKERFSLILESASTNQTSMYLCASSLGTGDSPLHFGNGTRLTVT.

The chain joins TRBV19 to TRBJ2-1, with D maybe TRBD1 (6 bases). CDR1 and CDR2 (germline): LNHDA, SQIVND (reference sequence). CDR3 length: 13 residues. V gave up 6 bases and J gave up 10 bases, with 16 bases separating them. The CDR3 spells CASSPGGGGEQFF. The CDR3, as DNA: TGTGCCAGTAGCCCCGGTGGGGGCGGGGAGCAGTTCTTC.

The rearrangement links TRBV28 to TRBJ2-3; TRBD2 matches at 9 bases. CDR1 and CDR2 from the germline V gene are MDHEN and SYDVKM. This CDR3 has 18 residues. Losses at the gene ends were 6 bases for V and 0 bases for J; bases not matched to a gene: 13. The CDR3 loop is CASSRRAGGPPSTDTQYF. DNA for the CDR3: TGTGCCAGCAGCCGCCGCGCGGGAGGGCCACCCAGCACAGATACGCAGTATTTT.